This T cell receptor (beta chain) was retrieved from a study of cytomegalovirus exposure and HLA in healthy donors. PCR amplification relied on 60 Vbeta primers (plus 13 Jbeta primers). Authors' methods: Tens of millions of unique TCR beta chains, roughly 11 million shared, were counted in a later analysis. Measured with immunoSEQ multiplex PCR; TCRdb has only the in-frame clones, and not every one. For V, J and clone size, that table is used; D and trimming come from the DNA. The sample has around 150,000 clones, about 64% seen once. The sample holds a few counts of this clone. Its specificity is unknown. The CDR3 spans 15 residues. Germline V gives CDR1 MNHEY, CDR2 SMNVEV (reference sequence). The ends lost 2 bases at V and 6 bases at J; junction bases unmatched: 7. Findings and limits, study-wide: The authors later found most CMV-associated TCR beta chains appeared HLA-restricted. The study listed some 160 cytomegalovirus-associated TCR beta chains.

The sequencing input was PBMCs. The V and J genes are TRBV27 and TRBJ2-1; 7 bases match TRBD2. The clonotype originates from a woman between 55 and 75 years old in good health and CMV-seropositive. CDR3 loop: CASSLGEGGGNEQFF. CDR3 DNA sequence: TGTGCCAGCAGTTTAGGGGAGGGAGGCGGCAATGAGCAGTTCTTC.